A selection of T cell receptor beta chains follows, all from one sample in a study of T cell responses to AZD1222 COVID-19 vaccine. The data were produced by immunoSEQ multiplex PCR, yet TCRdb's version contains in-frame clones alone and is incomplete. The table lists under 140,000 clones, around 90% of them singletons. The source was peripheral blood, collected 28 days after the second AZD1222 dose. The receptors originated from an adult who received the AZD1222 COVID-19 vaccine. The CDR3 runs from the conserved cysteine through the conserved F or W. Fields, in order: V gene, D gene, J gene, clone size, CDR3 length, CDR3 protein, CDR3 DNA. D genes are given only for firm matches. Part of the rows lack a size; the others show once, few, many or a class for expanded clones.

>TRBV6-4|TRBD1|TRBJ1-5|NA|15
CASSGTGDGNQPQHF
TGTGCCAGCAGCGGGACAGGGGACGGCAATCAGCCCCAGCATTTT
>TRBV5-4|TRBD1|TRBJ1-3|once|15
CASSITGDGGNTIYF
TGTGCCAGCAGCATTACAGGGGACGGTGGAAACACCATATATTTT
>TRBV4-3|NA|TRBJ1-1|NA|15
CASSQDRDSGTEAFF
TGCGCCAGCAGCCAAGATAGAGACAGTGGGACTGAAGCTTTCTTT
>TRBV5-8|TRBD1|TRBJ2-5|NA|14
CASTRGQIEETQYF
TGTGCCAGCACCCGGGGACAGATAGAAGAGACCCAGTACTTC
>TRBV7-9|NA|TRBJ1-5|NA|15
CASSFGTDLDQPQHF
TGTGCCAGCAGCTTCGGTACAGACCTAGATCAGCCCCAGCATTTT
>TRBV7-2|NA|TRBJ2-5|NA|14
CASSSRASQETQYF
TGTGCCAGCAGCTCCCGGGCCTCCCAAGAGACCCAGTACTTC
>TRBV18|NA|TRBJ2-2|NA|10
CASGKGELFF
TGTGCCAGTGGAAAGGGGGAGCTGTTTTTT
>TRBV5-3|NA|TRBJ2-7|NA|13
CARSFDLNYEQYF
TGTGCCAGAAGTTTTGACCTAAACTACGAGCAGTACTTC
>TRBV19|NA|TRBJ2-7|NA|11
CASSMGYEQYF
TGTGCCAGTAGTATGGGTTACGAGCAGTACTTC
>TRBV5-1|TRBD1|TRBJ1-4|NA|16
CASSLGDRAFNEKLFF
TGCGCCAGCAGCTTGGGGGACAGGGCGTTCAATGAAAAACTGTTTTTT
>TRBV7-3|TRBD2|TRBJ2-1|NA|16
CASRPPGTSADNEQFF
TGTGCCAGCAGACCCCCCGGGACTAGCGCCGACAATGAGCAGTTCTTC
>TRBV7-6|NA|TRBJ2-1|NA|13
CASSPNPPQEQFF
TGTGCCAGCAGCCCCAACCCCCCCCAGGAGCAGTTCTTC
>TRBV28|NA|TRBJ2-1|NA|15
CASSFWGGSHNEQFF
TGTGCCAGCAGTTTTTGGGGGGGCTCCCACAATGAGCAGTTCTTC
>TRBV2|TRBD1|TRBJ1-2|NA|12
CASSLDRDGYTF
TGTGCCAGCAGTTTAGACAGGGACGGCTACACCTTC
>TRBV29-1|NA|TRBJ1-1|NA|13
CSAQQGRNTEAFF
TGCAGCGCCCAACAGGGAAGGAACACTGAAGCTTTCTTT
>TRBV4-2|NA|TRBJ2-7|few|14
CASSQDGRVGEQYF
TGTGCCAGCAGCCAAGATGGAAGGGTTGGCGAGCAGTACTTC
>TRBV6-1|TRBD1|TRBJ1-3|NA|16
CASSERTGGSGNTIYF
TGTGCCAGCAGTGAACGAACAGGGGGCTCTGGAAACACCATATATTTT
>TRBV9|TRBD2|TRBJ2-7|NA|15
CASSVTGLGAYEQYF
TGTGCCAGCAGCGTAACGGGACTAGGTGCCTACGAGCAGTACTTC
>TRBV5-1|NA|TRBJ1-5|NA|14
CASSLQGGNQPQHF
TGCGCCAGCAGCTTACAGGGAGGAAATCAGCCCCAGCATTTT
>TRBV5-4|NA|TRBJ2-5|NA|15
CASSDRGPVQETQYF
TGTGCCAGCAGCGACCGAGGACCCGTCCAAGAGACCCAGTACTTC
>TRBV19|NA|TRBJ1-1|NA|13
CASSISGDTEAFF
TGTGCCAGTAGTATTTCCGGGGACACTGAAGCTTTCTTT
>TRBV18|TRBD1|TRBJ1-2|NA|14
CASSPRDRVYGYTF
TGTGCCAGCTCACCCCGGGACAGGGTATACGGCTACACCTTC
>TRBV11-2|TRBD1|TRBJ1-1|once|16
CASSFGQGSESTEAFF
TGTGCCAGCAGCTTTGGACAGGGCTCCGAAAGCACTGAAGCTTTCTTT
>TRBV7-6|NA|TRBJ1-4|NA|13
CASSPHAGERLFF
TGTGCCAGCAGCCCCCATGCGGGCGAGCGGCTGTTTTTT
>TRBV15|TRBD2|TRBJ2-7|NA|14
CATSRVGTSDEQYF
TGTGCCACCAGCAGAGTTGGGACTAGCGACGAGCAGTACTTC
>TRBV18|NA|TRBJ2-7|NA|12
CASSPTTGEQYF
TGTGCCAGCTCACCGACGACAGGAGAGCAGTACTTC
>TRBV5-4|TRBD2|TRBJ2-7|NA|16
CASSQNLAGGGYEQYF
TGTGCCAGCAGCCAGAACCTAGCGGGGGGCGGGTACGAGCAGTACTTC
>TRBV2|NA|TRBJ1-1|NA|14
CASSALGTNTEAFF
TGTGCCAGCAGTGCTCTCGGGACTAACACTGAAGCTTTCTTT
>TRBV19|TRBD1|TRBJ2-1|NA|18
CASSMLFGTEVSYNEQFF
TGTGCCAGTAGTATGCTGTTCGGGACAGAAGTCTCCTACAATGAGCAGTTCTTC
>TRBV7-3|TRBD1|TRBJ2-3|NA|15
CASSAQQGARDTQYF
TGTGCCAGCAGCGCTCAACAGGGGGCTAGGGATACGCAGTATTTT
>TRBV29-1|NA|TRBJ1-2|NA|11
CSVENGYGYTF
TGCAGCGTTGAAAACGGCTATGGCTACACCTTC
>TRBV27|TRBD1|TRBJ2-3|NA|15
CASSFDRGSTDTQYF
TGTGCCAGCAGTTTTGACAGGGGGAGCACAGATACGCAGTATTTT
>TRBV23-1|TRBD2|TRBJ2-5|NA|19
CASRYITGGPRTTEETQYF
TGCGCCAGCAGATATATAACGGGGGGGCCCCGGACAACAGAAGAGACCCAGTACTTC
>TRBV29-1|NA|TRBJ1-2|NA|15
CSVEWAGPTNYGYTF
TGCAGCGTTGAATGGGCAGGGCCAACTAACTATGGCTACACCTTC
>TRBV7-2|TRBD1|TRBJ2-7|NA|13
CASSGQGGDEQYF
TGTGCCAGCAGCGGACAGGGTGGCGACGAGCAGTACTTC
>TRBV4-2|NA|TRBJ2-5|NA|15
CASSQGGGGRETQYF
TGTGCCAGCAGCCAGGGTGGCGGGGGCCGAGAGACCCAGTACTTC
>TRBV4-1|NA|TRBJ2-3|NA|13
CASSQVPPGTQYF
TGCGCCAGCAGCCAAGTACCCCCTGGCACGCAGTATTTT
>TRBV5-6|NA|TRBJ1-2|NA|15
CASSLKPGSNYGYTF
TGTGCCAGCAGCTTGAAGCCAGGGTCTAACTATGGCTACACCTTC
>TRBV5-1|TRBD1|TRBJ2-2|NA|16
CASSWGTGAGTGELFF
TGCGCCAGCAGCTGGGGGACAGGGGCTGGCACCGGGGAGCTGTTTTTT
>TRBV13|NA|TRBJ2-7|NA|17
CASSGVGLMGSNYEQYF
TGTGCCAGCAGCGGAGTTGGTCTGATGGGGAGCAACTACGAGCAGTACTTC
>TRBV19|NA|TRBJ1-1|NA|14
CASSTQWGDAEAFF
TGTGCCAGTAGTACCCAGTGGGGGGATGCTGAAGCTTTCTTT
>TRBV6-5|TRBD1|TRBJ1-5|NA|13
CASSPRGRQPQHF
TGTGCCAGCAGTCCCAGGGGGCGTCAGCCCCAGCATTTT
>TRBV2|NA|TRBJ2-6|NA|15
CASSLDSSGANVLTF
TGTGCCAGCAGTTTGGACAGCTCTGGGGCCAACGTCCTGACTTTC
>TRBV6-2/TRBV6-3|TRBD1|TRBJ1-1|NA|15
CASSYSGQGVTEAFF
TGTGCCAGCAGTTACTCAGGACAGGGCGTCACTGAAGCTTTCTTT
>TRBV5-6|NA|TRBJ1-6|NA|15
CASSLLRGRQSPLHF
TGTGCCAGCAGCTTGTTGCGGGGACGCCAGTCACCCCTCCACTTT
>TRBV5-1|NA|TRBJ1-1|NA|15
CASSFPGPGRTEAFF
TGCGCCAGCAGCTTCCCGGGGCCGGGACGCACTGAAGCTTTCTTT
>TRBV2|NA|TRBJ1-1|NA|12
CASSVQLTEAFF
TGTGCCAGCAGCGTACAGCTCACTGAAGCTTTCTTT
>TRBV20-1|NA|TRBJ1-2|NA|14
CSASRAGDEYGYTF
TGCAGTGCTAGTAGGGCCGGGGACGAGTATGGCTACACCTTC
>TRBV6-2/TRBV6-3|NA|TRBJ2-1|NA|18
CASSYSWLADSSYNEQFF
TGTGCCAGCAGTTACTCGTGGCTAGCGGACAGCTCCTACAATGAGCAGTTCTTC
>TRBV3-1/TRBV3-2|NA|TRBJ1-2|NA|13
CASSQDTVGGYTF
TGTGCCAGCAGCCAAGATACAGTGGGGGGCTACACCTTC
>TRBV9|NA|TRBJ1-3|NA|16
CASSSRRGYSGNTIYF
TGTGCCAGCAGCTCCCGAAGGGGTTACTCTGGAAACACCATATATTTT
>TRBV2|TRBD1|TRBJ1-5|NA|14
CASRAGGHDQPQHF
TGTGCCAGCAGGGCAGGGGGCCATGATCAGCCCCAGCATTTT
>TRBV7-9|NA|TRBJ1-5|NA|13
CASSLLAGQPQHF
TGTGCCAGCAGCTTGCTGGCTGGTCAGCCCCAGCATTTT
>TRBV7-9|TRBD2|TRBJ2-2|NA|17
CASSKRLAGTGVGELFF
TGTGCCAGCAGCAAACGACTAGCGGGGACTGGAGTCGGGGAGCTGTTTTTT
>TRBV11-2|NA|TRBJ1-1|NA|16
CASSLIGGIRGTEAFF
TGTGCCAGCAGCTTAATTGGGGGGATTCGAGGGACTGAAGCTTTCTTT
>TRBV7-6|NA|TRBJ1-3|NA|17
CASSLWSGTSSGNTIYF
TGTGCCAGCAGCTTATGGTCAGGAACAAGCTCTGGAAACACCATATATTTT
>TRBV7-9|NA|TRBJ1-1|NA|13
CASSLGQGTEAFF
TGTGCCAGCAGCTTAGGGCAGGGGACTGAAGCTTTCTTT
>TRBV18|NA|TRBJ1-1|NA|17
CASSPTPGGGQYTEAFF
TGTGCCAGCTCCCCCACCCCGGGGGGGGGCCAGTACACTGAAGCTTTCTTT
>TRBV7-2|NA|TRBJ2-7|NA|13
CASSFPSSYEQYF
TGTGCCAGCAGCTTCCCTAGCTCCTACGAGCAGTACTTC
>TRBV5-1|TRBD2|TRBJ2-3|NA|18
CASSVTGTSGATTDTQYF
TGCGCCAGCAGCGTAACCGGGACTAGCGGGGCTACCACAGATACGCAGTATTTT